This TCR beta chain is from a study of T cell responses to AZD1222 COVID-19 vaccine. Pooling was applied to second doses at about 4 or about 12 weeks. Turning to this clone: Its matching antigen is unknown.

Produced via immunoSEQ multiplex PCR; TCRdb's table is partial and in-frame only. The sample yields more than 100,000 clones, just over 90% seen once. V was pared by 1 base and J by 4 bases, with 13 bases between. Germline CDR1 reads SGHTA; CDR2 reads FQGNSA. This CDR3 region has 15 residues. Findings and limits, study-wide: The sample set comprised mostly white British donors with more females, and clonal diversity was possibly underestimated.

The rearrangement links TRBV7-2 to TRBJ2-5, with D possibly TRBD2 on 7 matching bases. The receptor was derived from an adult who received the AZD1222 COVID-19 vaccine. The material was peripheral blood, obtained 28 days after the second AZD1222 dose. The DNA of the CDR3 is TGTGCCAGCAGCTTAGGAGGGGGGGGAGGAGAGACCCAGTACTTC. Protein product: CASSLGGGGGETQYF.